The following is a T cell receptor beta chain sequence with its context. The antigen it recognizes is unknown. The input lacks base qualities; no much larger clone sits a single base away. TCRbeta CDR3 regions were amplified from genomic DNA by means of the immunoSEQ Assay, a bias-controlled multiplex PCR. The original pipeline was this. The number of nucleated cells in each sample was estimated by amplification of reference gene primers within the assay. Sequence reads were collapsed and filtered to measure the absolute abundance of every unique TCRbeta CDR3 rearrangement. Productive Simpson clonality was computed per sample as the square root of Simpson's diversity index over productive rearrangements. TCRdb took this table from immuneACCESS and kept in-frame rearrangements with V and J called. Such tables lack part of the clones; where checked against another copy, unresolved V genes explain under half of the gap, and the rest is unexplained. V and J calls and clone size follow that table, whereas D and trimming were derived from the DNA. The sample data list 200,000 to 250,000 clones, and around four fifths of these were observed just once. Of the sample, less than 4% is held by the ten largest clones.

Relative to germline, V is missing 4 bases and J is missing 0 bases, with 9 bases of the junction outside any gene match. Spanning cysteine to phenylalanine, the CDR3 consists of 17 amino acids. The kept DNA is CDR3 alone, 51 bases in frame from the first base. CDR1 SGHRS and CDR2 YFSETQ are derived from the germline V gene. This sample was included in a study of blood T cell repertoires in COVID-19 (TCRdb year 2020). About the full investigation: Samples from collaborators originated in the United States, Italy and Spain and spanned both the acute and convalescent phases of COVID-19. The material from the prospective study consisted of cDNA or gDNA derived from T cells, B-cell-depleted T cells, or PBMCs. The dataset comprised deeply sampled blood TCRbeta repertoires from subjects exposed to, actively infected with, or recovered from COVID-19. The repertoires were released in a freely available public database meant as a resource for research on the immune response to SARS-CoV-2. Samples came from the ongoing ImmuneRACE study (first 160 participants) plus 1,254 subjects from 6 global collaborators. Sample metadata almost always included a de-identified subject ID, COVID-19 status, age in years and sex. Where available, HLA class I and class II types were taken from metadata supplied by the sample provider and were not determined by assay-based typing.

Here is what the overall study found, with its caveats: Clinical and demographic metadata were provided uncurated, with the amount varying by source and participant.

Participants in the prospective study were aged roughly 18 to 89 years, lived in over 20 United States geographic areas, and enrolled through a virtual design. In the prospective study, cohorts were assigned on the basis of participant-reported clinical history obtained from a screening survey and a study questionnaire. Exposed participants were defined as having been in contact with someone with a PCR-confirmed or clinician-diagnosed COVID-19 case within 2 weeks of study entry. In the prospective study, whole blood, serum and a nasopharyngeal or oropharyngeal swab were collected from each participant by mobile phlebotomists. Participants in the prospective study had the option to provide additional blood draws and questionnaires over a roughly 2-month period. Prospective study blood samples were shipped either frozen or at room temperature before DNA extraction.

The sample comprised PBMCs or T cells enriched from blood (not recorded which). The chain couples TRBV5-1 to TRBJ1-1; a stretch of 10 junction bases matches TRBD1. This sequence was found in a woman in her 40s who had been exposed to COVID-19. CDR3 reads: CASSERQGANLNTEAFF. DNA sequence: TGCGCCAGCAGCGAGAGACAGGGGGCCAATCTGAACACTGAAGCTTTCTTT.